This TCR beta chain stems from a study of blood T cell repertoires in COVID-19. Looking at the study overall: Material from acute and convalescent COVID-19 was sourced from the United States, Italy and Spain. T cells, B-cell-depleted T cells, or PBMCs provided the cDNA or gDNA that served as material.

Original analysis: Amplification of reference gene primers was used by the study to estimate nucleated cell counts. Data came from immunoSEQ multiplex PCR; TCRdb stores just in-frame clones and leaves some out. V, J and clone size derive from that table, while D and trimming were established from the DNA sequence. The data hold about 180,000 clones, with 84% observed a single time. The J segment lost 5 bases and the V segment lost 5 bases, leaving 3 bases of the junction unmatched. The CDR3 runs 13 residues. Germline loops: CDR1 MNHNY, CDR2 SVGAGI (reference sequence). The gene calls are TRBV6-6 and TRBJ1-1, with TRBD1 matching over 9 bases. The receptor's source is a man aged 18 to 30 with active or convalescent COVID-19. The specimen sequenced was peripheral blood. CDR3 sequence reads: CASSDRGGTEAFF. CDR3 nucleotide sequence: TGTGCCAGCAGTGACAGGGGGGGGACTGAAGCTTTCTTT.